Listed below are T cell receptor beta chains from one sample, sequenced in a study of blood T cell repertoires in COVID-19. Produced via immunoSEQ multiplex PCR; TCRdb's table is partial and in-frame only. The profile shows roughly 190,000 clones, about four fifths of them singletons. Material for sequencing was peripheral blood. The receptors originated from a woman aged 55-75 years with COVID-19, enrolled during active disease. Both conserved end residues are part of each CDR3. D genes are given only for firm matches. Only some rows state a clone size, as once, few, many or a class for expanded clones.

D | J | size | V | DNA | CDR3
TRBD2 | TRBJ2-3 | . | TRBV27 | TGTGCCAGCAGTCGCGGGAGGCGCACAGATACGCAGTATTTT | CASSRGRRTDTQYF
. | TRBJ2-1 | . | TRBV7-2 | TGTGCCAGCAGCTCAAATACAGGGACGTACTACAATGAGCAGTTCTTC | CASSSNTGTYYNEQFF
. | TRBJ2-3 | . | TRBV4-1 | TGCGCCAGCAGCCACAGCAGTCGAATAGCAGGGCGCACAGATACGCAGTATTTT | CASSHSSRIAGRTDTQYF
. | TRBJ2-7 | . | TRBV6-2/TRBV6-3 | TGTGCCAGCAGCGACAGACAGGCCCAGGAGGCCTACGAGCAGTACTTC | CASSDRQAQEAYEQYF
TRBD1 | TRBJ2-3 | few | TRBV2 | TGTGCCAGCAGTGTCGTGACAGGGGCAGCAGATACGCAGTATTTT | CASSVVTGAADTQYF
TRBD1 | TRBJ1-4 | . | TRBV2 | TGTGCCAGCAGCGACTTGACAGGGTCCGTTGAAAAACTGTTTTTT | CASSDLTGSVEKLFF
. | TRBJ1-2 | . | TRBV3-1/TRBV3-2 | TGTGCCAGCAGCCAAGATCCCCGAGATTATGGCTACACCTTC | CASSQDPRDYGYTF
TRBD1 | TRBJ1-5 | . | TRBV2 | TGTGCCAGCAGGGGGGACAGGGCTGGCAATCAGCCCCAGCATTTT | CASRGDRAGNQPQHF
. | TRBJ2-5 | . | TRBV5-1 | TGCGCCAGCAGCTTGGACAGTAAGGGGGAGACCCAGTACTTC | CASSLDSKGETQYF
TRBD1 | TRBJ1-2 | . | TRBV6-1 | TGTGCCAGCAGTGACCGGGACAGGGCCAGCTACACCTTC | CASSDRDRASYTF
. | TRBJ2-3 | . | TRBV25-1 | TGTGCCAGCAGAGGACACCCAACCACAGATACGCAGTATTTT | CASRGHPTTDTQYF
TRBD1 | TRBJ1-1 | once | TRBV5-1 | TGCGCCAGCAGCTTCCGGGACAGGGCGGCCACTGAAGCTTTCTTT | CASSFRDRAATEAFF
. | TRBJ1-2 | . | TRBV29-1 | TGCAGCGTTGAAAGGGAGGGCTATGGCTACACCTTC | CSVEREGYGYTF
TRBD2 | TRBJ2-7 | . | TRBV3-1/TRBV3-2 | TGTGCCAGCAGCCCGACGCGGGGGGCCAACGAGCAGTACTTC | CASSPTRGANEQYF
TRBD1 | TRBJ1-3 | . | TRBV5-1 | TGCGCCAGCAGCAGCAGGGGGATTCAAAACACCATATATTTT | CASSSRGIQNTIYF
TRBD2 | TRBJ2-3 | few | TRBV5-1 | TGCGCCAGCAGCAACGGACTAGCGGGAGGGCCGGGAGATACGCAGTATTTT | CASSNGLAGGPGDTQYF
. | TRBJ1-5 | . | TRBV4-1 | TGCGCCAGCAGCCAAGTTGCCACAGGGCTCAGCGGCGGTCAGCCCCAGCATTTT | CASSQVATGLSGGQPQHF
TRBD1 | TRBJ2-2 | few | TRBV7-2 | TGTGCCAGCAGCTTAGGATCCGGGACAGGGCCCACCGGGGAGCTGTTTTTT | CASSLGSGTGPTGELFF
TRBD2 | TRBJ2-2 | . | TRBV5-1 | TGCGCCAGCAGCTTGGTAGGGACTAGTTCCGGGGAGCTGTTTTTT | CASSLVGTSSGELFF
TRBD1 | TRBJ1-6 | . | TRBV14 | TGTGCCAGCAGTCCCAGGGGGAATTCACCCCTCCACTTT | CASSPRGNSPLHF
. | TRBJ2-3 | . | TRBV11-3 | TGTGCCAGCAGCTTGGGGGGGGCTGGCACAGATACGCAGTATTTT | CASSLGGAGTDTQYF
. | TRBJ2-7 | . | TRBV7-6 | TGTGCCAGCAGCTTAGTGCAACATCAGGGTGAGCAGTACTTC | CASSLVQHQGEQYF
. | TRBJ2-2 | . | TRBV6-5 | TGTGCCAGCCGGACGTCAAGAAGGGGCACCGGGGAGCTGTTTTTT | CASRTSRRGTGELFF
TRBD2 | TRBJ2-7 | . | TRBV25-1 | TGTGCCAGCAGTGAAGCCGGGACTAGCGTCCACGAGCAGTACTTC | CASSEAGTSVHEQYF
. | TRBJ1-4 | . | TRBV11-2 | TGTGCCAGCAGCTCCGCGGGGGGCGTCCGAACTAATGAAAAACTGTTTTTT | CASSSAGGVRTNEKLFF
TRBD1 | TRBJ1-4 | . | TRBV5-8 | TGTGCCAGCAGCTTCGGTCGGATTCCAGGGGGTACGGAAAAACTGTTTTTT | CASSFGRIPGGTEKLFF
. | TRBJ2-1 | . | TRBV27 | TGTGCCAGCAGACATAAGGGGTCCCTAAACAATGAGCAGTTCTTC | CASRHKGSLNNEQFF
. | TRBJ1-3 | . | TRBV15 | TGTGCCACCAGCAGACAAAGGACAGTGTCTGGAAACACCATATATTTT | CATSRQRTVSGNTIYF